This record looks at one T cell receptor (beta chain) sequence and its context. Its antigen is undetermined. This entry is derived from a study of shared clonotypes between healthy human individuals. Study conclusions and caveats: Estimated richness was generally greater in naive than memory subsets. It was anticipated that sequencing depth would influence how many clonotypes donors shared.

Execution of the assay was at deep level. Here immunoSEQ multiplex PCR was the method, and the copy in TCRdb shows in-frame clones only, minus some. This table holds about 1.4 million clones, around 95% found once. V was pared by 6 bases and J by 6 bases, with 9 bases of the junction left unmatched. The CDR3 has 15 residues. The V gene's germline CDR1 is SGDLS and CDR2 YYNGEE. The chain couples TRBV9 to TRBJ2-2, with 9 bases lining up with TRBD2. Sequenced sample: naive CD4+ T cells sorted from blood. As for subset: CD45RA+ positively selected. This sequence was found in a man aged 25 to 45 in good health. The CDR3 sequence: CASNEGGRAAGELFF. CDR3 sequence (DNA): TGTGCCAGCAATGAGGGCGGGAGGGCCGCCGGGGAGCTGTTTTTT.